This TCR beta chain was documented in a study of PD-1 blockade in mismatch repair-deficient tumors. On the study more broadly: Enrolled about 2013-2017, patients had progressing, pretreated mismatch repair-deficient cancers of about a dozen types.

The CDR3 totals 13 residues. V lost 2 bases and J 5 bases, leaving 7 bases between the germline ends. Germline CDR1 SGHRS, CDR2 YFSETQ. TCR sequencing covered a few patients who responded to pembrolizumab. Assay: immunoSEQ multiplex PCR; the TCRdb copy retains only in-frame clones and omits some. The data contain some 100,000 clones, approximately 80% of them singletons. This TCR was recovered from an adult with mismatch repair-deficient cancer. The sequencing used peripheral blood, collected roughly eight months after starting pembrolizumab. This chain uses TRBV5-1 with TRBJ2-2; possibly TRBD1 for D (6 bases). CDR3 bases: TGCGCCAGCAGCTTCGGACAGACCGGGGAGCTGTTTTTT. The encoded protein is CASSFGQTGELFF.